The clone carrying this TCR beta chain was picked up many times. MiXCR was run by TCRdb on the PCR reads, yielding one entry per CDR3 protein. This table holds approximately 670,000 distinct CDR3 sequences, just under 20% found once. These data come from a study of molecular identifiers for immune sequencing clone quantification. V lost 6 bases to trimming and J lost 1 base, with 13 bases between them. Looked up from germline, CDR1 is MNHEY and CDR2 is SVGAGI. The CDR3 consists of 15 residues. The chain couples TRBV6-5 to TRBJ2-1; D is perhaps TRBD1 (6 bases). The receptor's source is a human donor in good health. Some libraries in this study had Jurkat cell RNA spiked in. Sequencing input: naive CD8+ T cells from blood, with Jurkat cell RNA spiked in. Subset noted: FACS-sorted CD8+CD4-CCR7+CD45RA+ naive T cells. Written as DNA, the CDR3 is TGTGCCAGCAGGCCAGGGGTTTCATCCTACAATGAGCAGTTCTTC. Translated: CASRPGVSSYNEQFF.